This T cell receptor (beta chain) derives from a study of cytomegalovirus exposure and HLA in healthy donors. Points from the study as a whole: Later on, an analysis found that several of the most significant clusters appeared to be linked to common viral pathogens, which included parvovirus B19. Later work showed greater clonal expansion in HLA-associated TCR beta chains than in equally common others. In a later analysis, TCR beta V- and J-gene trimming was associated with a missense DCLRE1C variant.

60 Vbeta and 13 Jbeta primers were used in PCR. Libraries were prepared by immunoSEQ multiplex PCR; TCRdb keeps only in-frame clonotypes and omits some of them. The sample records roughly 140,000 clones, approximately 80% being singletons. Details on this clone: What it binds is not known.

This CDR3 is built from 13 residues. Germline V gene lookup returns CDR1 SGHNT and CDR2 YENEEA. V was trimmed by 3 bases and J by 6 bases, leaving 9 bases between them. The sequenced sample consisted of PBMCs. J is TRBJ2-1 and V is TRBV11-3; D unresolved. The sequence was obtained from a boy between 2 and 15 years old in good health and CMV-seronegative. CDR3 sequence: CASSFFLSNEQFF. The CDR3 bases are TGTGCCAGCAGCTTTTTCCTGAGCAATGAGCAGTTCTTC.